These 9 T cell receptor beta chains came from one sample sequenced in a study of ipilimumab plus nivolumab after autologous stem cell transplantation. This table comes from immunoSEQ multiplex PCR, and its TCRdb copy is limited to in-frame clones, with some not included. The sample records some 25,000 clones, 86% being singletons. Here the sequenced sample was PBMCs, taken in a trial of ipilimumab plus nivolumab as post-transplant consolidation. These receptors all stem from a male donor with diffuse large B-cell lymphoma.

J is TRBJ2-1 and V is TRBV2, with unresolved D. Germline V gene lookup returns CDR1 SNHLY and CDR2 FYNNEI. V was trimmed by 6 bases and J by 0 bases, leaving 9 bases between them. The CDR3 is 14 amino acids. The CDR3 sequence is CASSGLSSYNEQFF. In nucleotides, the CDR3 is TGTGCCAGCAGCGGGCTAAGCTCCTACAATGAGCAGTTCTTC.

The J gene is TRBJ1-3, the V gene TRBV6-6; 7 bases are a match to TRBD1. This CDR3 is built from 15 residues. CDR1 MNHNY and CDR2 SVGAGI come from the germline V gene (reference sequence). Trimming took 2 bases from V and 6 from J; bases not matched to a gene: 7. DNA for the CDR3: TGTGCCAGCAGTTACCCCGACAGGGCTAAAAACACCATATATTTT. It specifies CASSYPDRAKNTIYF.

The rearrangement uses TRBV4-3 and TRBJ2-6; D call uncertain. Between the trimmed V and J ends, which lost 0 bases and 0 bases, there was a span of 3 bases. In germline, CDR1 is LGHNA, CDR2 YSLEER. CDR3 length equals 15 residues. The CDR3, as DNA: TGCGCCAGCAGCCAAGAGAGCTCTGGGGCCAACGTCCTGACTTTC. Protein: CASSQESSGANVLTF.

This clone was detected a few times. The chain links TRBV6-5 to TRBJ1-6; TRBD1 agrees at 8 bases. CDR3 length: 14 residues. Losses at the gene ends were 7 bases for V and 10 bases for J; bases not matched to a gene: 9. CDR1 MNHEY and CDR2 SVGAGI come from the germline V gene. The CDR3 protein is CASKRTGLGSPLHF. CDR3 in DNA: TGTGCCAGCAAGAGGACAGGGCTTGGGTCACCCCTCCACTTT.

The chain carries TRBV20-1 and TRBJ2-7; D gene uncertain. Per the germline V gene, CDR1 is DFQATT and CDR2 is SNEGSKA (reference sequence). Trimming left V 1 base short and J 9 bases short, with 10 bases between. This CDR3 is 11 amino acids long. The chain's CDR3 is CSARVGNGQYF. The CDR3 DNA is TGCAGTGCTAGAGTCGGAAACGGGCAGTACTTC.

The V gene is TRBV7-2, the J gene TRBJ1-5, with a weak D call TRBD1 (6 bases). CDR3 length: 16 amino acids. Trimming cost V 2 bases and J 0 bases, with 11 bases left between them. Germline V CDR1 and CDR2: SGHTA, FQGNSA. CDR3: CASSLRRGDSNQPQHF. The CDR3 coding sequence is TGTGCCAGCAGCTTACGCAGGGGTGATAGCAATCAGCCCCAGCATTTT.

The CDR3 DNA reads TGTGCCAGCAGTGAATGGGGCGATTACGAGCAGTACTTC. Residues: CASSEWGDYEQYF. The chain combines TRBV6-1 with TRBJ2-7, with a weak D call TRBD1 (5 bases). V lost 2 bases to trimming and J lost 4 bases, with 9 bases between them. Germline CDR1 and CDR2: MNHNS and SASEGT. CDR3 size: 13 residues.

The chain uses TRBV27 and TRBJ2-5, with 8 positions matching TRBD2. The CDR3 sequence is 14 residues long. V shed 9 bases and J 1 base; nucleotides not matched to a gene: 7. Germline CDR1 is MNHEY and CDR2 is SMNVEV (reference sequence). CDR3 sequence: CASTNRGGQETQYF. Written as DNA, the CDR3 is TGTGCCAGTACAAACCGGGGGGGCCAAGAGACCCAGTACTTC.

This chain joins TRBV5-4 and TRBJ2-2, with 10 bases identical to TRBD2. Germline V gene sequence: CDR1 SGHNT, CDR2 YYREEE (reference sequence). V was pared by 4 bases and J by 2 bases, with 5 bases of the junction left unmatched. This CDR3 comprises 16 residues. The CDR3 region is CASSPASGGNTGELFF. CDR3 coding DNA: TGTGCCAGCAGCCCGGCTAGCGGGGGAAACACCGGGGAGCTGTTTTTT.